This entry describes one T cell receptor beta chain. CDR3 length: 16 residues. Trimming shortened V by 4 bases and J by 5 bases, and 17 bases separated the two germline ends. The V gene's germline CDR1 is ENHRY and CDR2 SYGVKD. The data belong to a study of CD8+ T cells in alopecia areata. As the sequencing template, cDNA was produced by extracting RNA and reverse transcribing it. TCRdb keeps only in-frame clones here, not all; method: immunoSEQ multiplex PCR. In the table there are about 140,000 clones, about 86% of which are singletons. Indicated treatment: oral pan-JAK inhibitor, 5-10 mg twice daily.

This clonotype originated in a human donor with alopecia areata. The sample consisted of CD8+ T cells sorted from blood, taken at week 4, from a patient treated with tofacitinib. V usage is TRBV10-3 and J usage is TRBJ2-2, with D perhaps matching TRBD2 (5 bases). The CDR3, as DNA: TGTGCCATCAGTGGAATTCCGGGTCCGGGGACCGGGGAGCTGTTTTTT. It translates to CAISGIPGPGTGELFF.